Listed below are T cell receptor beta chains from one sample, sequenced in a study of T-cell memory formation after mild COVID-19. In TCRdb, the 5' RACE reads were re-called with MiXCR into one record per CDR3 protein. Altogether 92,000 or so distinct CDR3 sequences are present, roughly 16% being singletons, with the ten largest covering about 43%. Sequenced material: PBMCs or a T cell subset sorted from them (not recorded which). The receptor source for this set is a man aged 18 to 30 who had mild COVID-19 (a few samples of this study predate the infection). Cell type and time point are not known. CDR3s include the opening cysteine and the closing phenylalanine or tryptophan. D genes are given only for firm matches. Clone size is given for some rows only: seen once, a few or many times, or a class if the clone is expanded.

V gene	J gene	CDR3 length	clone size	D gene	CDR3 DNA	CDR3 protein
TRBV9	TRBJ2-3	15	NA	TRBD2	TGTGCCAGCAGCCACTGGGGGGGGAGCACAGATACGCAGTATTTT	CASSHWGGSTDTQYF
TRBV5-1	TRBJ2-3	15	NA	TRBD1	TGCGCCAGCAGACCAACAGGGGGCGTCACAGATACGCAGTATTTT	CASRPTGGVTDTQYF
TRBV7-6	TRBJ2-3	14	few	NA	TGTGCCAGCAGCCCCCTGGGGGCCGCAGATACGCAGTATTTT	CASSPLGAADTQYF
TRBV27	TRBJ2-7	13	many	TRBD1	TGTGCCAGCAGCGACACAGGGGTAGACGAGCAGTACTTC	CASSDTGVDEQYF
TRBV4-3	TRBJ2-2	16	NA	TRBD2	TGCGCCAGCAGCCAAGATCTGGGACTAGTAACCGGGGAGCTGTTTTTT	CASSQDLGLVTGELFF
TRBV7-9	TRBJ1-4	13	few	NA	TGTGCCGGACGGGGACACCTGAATGAAAAACTGTTTTTT	CAGRGHLNEKLFF
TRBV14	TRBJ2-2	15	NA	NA	TGTGCCAGCAGCCCGGTCAGCGGGACAGCCGGGGAGCTGTTTTTT	CASSPVSGTAGELFF
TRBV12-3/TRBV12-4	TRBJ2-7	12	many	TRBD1	TGTGCCAGCAGTGCACAGGGGTACGAGCAGTACTTC	CASSAQGYEQYF
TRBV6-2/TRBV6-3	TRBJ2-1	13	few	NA	TGTGCCAGCAGCCCCACGGAGGCCCTAGCACTAGTCTTC	CASSPTEALALVF
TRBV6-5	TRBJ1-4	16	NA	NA	TGTGCCAGCAGTTACTCTGACAGTGCAACTAATGAAAAACTGTTTTTT	CASSYSDSATNEKLFF
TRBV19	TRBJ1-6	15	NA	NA	TGTGCCAGTAGTATAGATGTGGGCTGGAATTCACCCCTCCACTTT	CASSIDVGWNSPLHF
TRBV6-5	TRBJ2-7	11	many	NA	TGTGCCAGCAGTTCCCCCTACGAGCAGTACTTC	CASSSPYEQYF
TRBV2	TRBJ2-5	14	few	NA	TGTGCCAGCAGTGCCCCCCAGGGGATAGAGACCCAGTACTTC	CASSAPQGIETQYF
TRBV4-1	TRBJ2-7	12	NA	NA	TGCGCCAGCAGCCAAGGGCCCGGCGAGCAGTACTTC	CASSQGPGEQYF
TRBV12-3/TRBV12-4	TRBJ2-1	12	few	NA	TGTGCCAGCAGTTACGGGGGACGTGAGCAGTTCTTC	CASSYGGREQFF
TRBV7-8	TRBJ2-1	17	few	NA	TGTGCCAGCAGCTTAGAATTAGGGCAGGGGCCGACCAATGAGCAGTTCTTC	CASSLELGQGPTNEQFF
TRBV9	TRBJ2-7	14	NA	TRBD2	TGTGCCAGCAGCGTTTCGGGGGGGCTTCGGGAGCAGTACTTC	CASSVSGGLREQYF
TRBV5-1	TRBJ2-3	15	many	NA	TGCGCCAGCAGCTTGGAGGGATTCATCACAGATACGCAGTATTTT	CASSLEGFITDTQYF
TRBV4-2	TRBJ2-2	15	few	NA	TGTGCCAGCAGCCTCCTAAAGGCAGGGGCCGGGGAGCTGTTTTTT	CASSLLKAGAGELFF
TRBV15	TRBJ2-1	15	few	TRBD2	TGTGCCACCAGCTCCCGACTAGCTATCTACAATGAGCAGTTCTTC	CATSSRLAIYNEQFF
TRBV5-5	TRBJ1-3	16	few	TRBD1	TGTGCCAGCAGCTCAACGGGACAGCGGGTTGGAAACACCATATATTTT	CASSSTGQRVGNTIYF
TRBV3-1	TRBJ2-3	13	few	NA	TGTGCCAGCAGCCTCGGGGGGCCAGATACGCAGTATTTT	CASSLGGPDTQYF
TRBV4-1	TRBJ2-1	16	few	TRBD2	TGCGCCAGCAGCCCAAGGACTAGCGGGACCTACAATGAGCAGTTCTTC	CASSPRTSGTYNEQFF
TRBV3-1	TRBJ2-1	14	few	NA	TGTGCCAGCAGCCAAGTCGACAGACGCAATGAGCAGTTCTTC	CASSQVDRRNEQFF
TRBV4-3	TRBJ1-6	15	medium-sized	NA	TGCGCCAGCAGCCAAGACAGGGGTCGTAATTCACCCCTCCACTTT	CASSQDRGRNSPLHF
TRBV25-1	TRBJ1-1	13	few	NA	TGTGCCAGCAGTGAATATACGGAAACTGAAGCTTTCTTT	CASSEYTETEAFF
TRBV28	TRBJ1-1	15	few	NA	TGTGCCAGCAGTTTACCCAGGGCGGAGGGCACTGAAGCTTTCTTT	CASSLPRAEGTEAFF
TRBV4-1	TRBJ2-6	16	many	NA	TGCGCCAGCAGCCAAGATACCTACTCTGGGGCCAACGTCCTGACTTTC	CASSQDTYSGANVLTF
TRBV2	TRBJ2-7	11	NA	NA	TGTGCCAGTCTTCGGACCTACGAGCAGTACTTC	CASLRTYEQYF
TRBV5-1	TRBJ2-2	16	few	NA	TGCGCCAGCAGCCCGGTAATGGGGCAGAACACCGGGGAGCTGTTTTTT	CASSPVMGQNTGELFF
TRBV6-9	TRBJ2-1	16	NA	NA	TGTGCCAGCAGTGTATTAGGAGGGGCCTCCTACAATGAGCAGTTCTTC	CASSVLGGASYNEQFF
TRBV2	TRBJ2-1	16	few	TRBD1	TGTGCCAGCAGTGAAGTAATAGGACAGGGTCACAATGAGCAGTTCTTC	CASSEVIGQGHNEQFF
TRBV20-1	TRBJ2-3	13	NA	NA	TGCAGTGCTAGGGACTACCTCACAGATACGCAGTATTTT	CSARDYLTDTQYF
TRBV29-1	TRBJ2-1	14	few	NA	TGCAGCGTTGATCGACACGGCGCAAACAATGAGCAGTTCTTC	CSVDRHGANNEQFF
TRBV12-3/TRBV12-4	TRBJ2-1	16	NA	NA	TGTGCCAGCAGTTTTAGGTCTAAAGACTCCTACAATGAGCAGTTCTTC	CASSFRSKDSYNEQFF
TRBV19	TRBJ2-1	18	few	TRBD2	TGTGCCAGTAGTATGGGACTAGCGGACTACGTAGAGGCGGGTGAGCAGTTCTTC	CASSMGLADYVEAGEQFF
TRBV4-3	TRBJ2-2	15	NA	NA	TGCGCCAGCAGCCAAGCAACTCCTGGTGACGGGGAGCTGTTTTTT	CASSQATPGDGELFF
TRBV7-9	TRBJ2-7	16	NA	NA	TGTGCCAGCAGCTCAGCTACGGGGCCCCGCGCGTACGAGCAGTACTTC	CASSSATGPRAYEQYF
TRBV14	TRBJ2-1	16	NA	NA	TGTGCCAGCAGCCTCCTGAAGGGACTGATTGACGATGAGCAGTTCTTC	CASSLLKGLIDDEQFF
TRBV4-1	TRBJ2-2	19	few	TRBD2	TGCGCCAGCAGCCAAGATTATGTGCCGGGACTAGCGGCGACCGGGGAGCTGTTTTTT	CASSQDYVPGLAATGELFF
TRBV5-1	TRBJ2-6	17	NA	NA	TGCGCCAGCAGCTGGGGGCAGGGCTCATCTGGGGCCAACGTCCTGACTTTC	CASSWGQGSSGANVLTF
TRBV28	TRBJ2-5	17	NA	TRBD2	TGTGCCAGCAGTCCCCGCCGATATCAGCGGGGGCAAGAGACCCAGTACTTC	CASSPRRYQRGQETQYF
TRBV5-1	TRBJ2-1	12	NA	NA	TGCGCCAGCAGCCTCTCCTGGGATGAGCAGTTCTTC	CASSLSWDEQFF
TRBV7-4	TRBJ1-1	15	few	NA	TGTGCCAGCAGCTTATTCCCGGGGGGAAACACTGAAGCTTTCTTT	CASSLFPGGNTEAFF
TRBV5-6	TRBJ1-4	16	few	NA	TGTGCCAGCAGCTTGGATCACAGCGCAACTAATGAAAAACTGTTTTTT	CASSLDHSATNEKLFF
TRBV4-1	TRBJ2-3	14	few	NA	TGCGCCAGCAGCCAAGCATTCAGCACAGATACGCAGTATTTT	CASSQAFSTDTQYF
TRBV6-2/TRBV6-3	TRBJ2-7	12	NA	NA	TGTGCCACCCTGCGGGCTGGCTACGAGCAGTACTTC	CATLRAGYEQYF
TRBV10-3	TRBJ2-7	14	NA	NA	TGTGCCATCAGTGAGTCGAAAACAACTCGAGAGCAGTACTTC	CAISESKTTREQYF
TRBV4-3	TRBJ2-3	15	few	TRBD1	TGCGCCAGCAGCCATGGACAGGGCAAGGCAGATACGCAGTATTTT	CASSHGQGKADTQYF
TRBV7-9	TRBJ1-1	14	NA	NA	TGTGCCAGCAGCTATCACGGACAGAACACTGAAGCTTTCTTT	CASSYHGQNTEAFF
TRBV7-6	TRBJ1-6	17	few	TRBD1	TGTGCCAGCAGCCCAGAGACAGGGGCAGGTGTGAATTCACCCCTCCACTTT	CASSPETGAGVNSPLHF
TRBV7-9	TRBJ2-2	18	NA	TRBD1	TGTGCCAGCAGCGTCCCGGGACAGGGGATCGGGAACACCGGGGAGCTGTTTTTT	CASSVPGQGIGNTGELFF
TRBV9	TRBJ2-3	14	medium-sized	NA	TGTGCCAGCAGCGAGAGTGGGGCGGCAGATACGCAGTATTTT	CASSESGAADTQYF
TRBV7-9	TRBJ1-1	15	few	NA	TGTGCCAGCAGCTCCCCGACAGACGTTAACACTGAAGCTTTCTTT	CASSSPTDVNTEAFF
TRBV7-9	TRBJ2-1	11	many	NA	TGTGCCAGCAGCTTGAGAGGAACGGAGTTCTTC	CASSLRGTEFF
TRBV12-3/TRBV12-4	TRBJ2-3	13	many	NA	TGTGCCAGCAGGGGGAACAGGGCAGATACGCAGTATTTT	CASRGNRADTQYF
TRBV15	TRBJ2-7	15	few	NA	TGTGCCACCAGCAGAGAACGGGGCCCTTCCTACGAGCAGTACTTC	CATSRERGPSYEQYF
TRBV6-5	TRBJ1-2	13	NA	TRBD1	TGTGCCAGCATATCCCAAGGGACAGGCGGCTACACCTTC	CASISQGTGGYTF
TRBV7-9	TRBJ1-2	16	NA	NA	TGTGCCAGCAGTTGGAGAGGGGGGCTCGGTTTATATGGCTACACCTTC	CASSWRGGLGLYGYTF
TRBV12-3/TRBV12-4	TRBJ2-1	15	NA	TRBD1	TGTGCCAGCAGCCCGACAGGGACGACCTACAATGAGCAGTTCTTC	CASSPTGTTYNEQFF